These T cell receptor beta chains were read from a single sample in a study of blood T cell repertoires in COVID-19. Using immunoSEQ multiplex PCR, the repertoire was profiled, and TCRdb retains in-frame clones only, with some absent. The repertoire has a few hundred thousand clones, approximately 90% of them found once; the top ten carry roughly an eighth. Sequencing used peripheral blood. These receptors were obtained from a woman in her fifties or sixties with acute or convalescent COVID-19. The CDR3 runs from the conserved cysteine through the conserved F or W. A D gene is named only where the DNA matches it firmly. For some rows the clone size is stated as once, few or many, or as a class when expanded; others skip it.

D: .; size: .; V: TRBV5-8; J: TRBJ1-1; DNA: TGTGCCAGCAGCTTGGTAGGGGGGAACACTGAAGCTTTCTTT; CDR3: CASSLVGGNTEAFF
D: .; size: .; V: TRBV3-1/TRBV3-2; J: TRBJ1-2; DNA: TGTGCCAGCAGCCAGCCCGGCAGGAACTATGGCTACACCTTC; CDR3: CASSQPGRNYGYTF
D: .; size: few; V: TRBV7-8; J: TRBJ2-7; DNA: TGTGCCAGCACCATAGAGGGAAACATCTTCTACGAGCAGTACTTC; CDR3: CASTIEGNIFYEQYF
D: .; size: .; V: TRBV3-1/TRBV3-2; J: TRBJ1-5; DNA: TGTGCCAGCAGCCATAGGGGAGGCGATCAGCCCCAGCATTTT; CDR3: CASSHRGGDQPQHF
D: .; size: .; V: TRBV6-1; J: TRBJ1-2; DNA: TGTGCCAGCAGTGACGTACAGGGTAGAGGCTACACCTTC; CDR3: CASSDVQGRGYTF
D: TRBD1; size: .; V: TRBV2; J: TRBJ1-6; DNA: TGTGCCAGCACTTCACAGGGGGCTAATTCACCCCTCCACTTT; CDR3: CASTSQGANSPLHF
D: .; size: .; V: TRBV3-1/TRBV3-2; J: TRBJ1-3; DNA: TGTGCCAGCAGCCTACCTACCCTAGGCTGGGGAAACACCATATATTTT; CDR3: CASSLPTLGWGNTIYF
D: TRBD1; size: few; V: TRBV11-2; J: TRBJ1-4; DNA: TGTGCCAGCAGCTTAGATCTCGACAGGGGGCGAGAAAAACTGTTTTTT; CDR3: CASSLDLDRGREKLFF
D: TRBD1; size: .; V: TRBV27; J: TRBJ1-1; DNA: TGTGCCAGCAGTCCCCGGGACAGCGTCAACACTGAAGCTTTCTTT; CDR3: CASSPRDSVNTEAFF
D: .; size: .; V: TRBV13; J: TRBJ2-3; DNA: TGTGCCAGCAGCCCCCAGGGAGATACGCAGTATTTT; CDR3: CASSPQGDTQYF
D: TRBD1; size: .; V: TRBV3-1/TRBV3-2; J: TRBJ1-5; DNA: TGTGCCAGCAGCCAAGGCAGGGGGGTGGGTCAGCCCCAGCATTTT; CDR3: CASSQGRGVGQPQHF
D: TRBD1; size: .; V: TRBV27; J: TRBJ2-1; DNA: TGTGCCAGCAGGGGGATCGGGACAGGGGTATCAAAAGGGCAGTTCTTC; CDR3: CASRGIGTGVSKGQFF